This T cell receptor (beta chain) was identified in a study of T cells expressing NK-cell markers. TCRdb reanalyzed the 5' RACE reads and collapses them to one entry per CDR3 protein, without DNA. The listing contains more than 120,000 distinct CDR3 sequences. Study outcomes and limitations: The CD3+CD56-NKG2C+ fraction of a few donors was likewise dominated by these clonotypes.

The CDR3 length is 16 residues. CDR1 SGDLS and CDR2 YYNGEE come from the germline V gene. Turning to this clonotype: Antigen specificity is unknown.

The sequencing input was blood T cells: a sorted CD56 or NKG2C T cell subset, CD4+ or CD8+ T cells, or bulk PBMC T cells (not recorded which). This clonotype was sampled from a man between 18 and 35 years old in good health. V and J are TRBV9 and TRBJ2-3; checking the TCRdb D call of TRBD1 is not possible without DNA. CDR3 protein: CASSVGTGGATDTQYF.